The sequence of this TCR beta chain was determined in a study of radiotherapy plus CTLA-4 blockade in lung cancer. Looking at the study overall: Overall, roughly 17% of patients showed an objective response, while 31% attained disease control.

Whole-study findings and limits: Interferon-beta, together with early blood T cell clone dynamics, reportedly best predicted response. Following radiotherapy plus ipilimumab, tumor-derived TCR clones expanded in the blood.

Patients in the study, people with chemo-refractory metastatic non-small-cell lung cancer, received focal radiation plus ipilimumab CTLA-4 blockade. This CDR3 region has 14 residues. Trimming took 4 bases from V and 5 from J, leaving 14 bases between them. Per the germline V gene, CDR1 is SGHRS and CDR2 is YFSETQ. Points on this clone: Its antigen is unknown.

Only in-frame clones appear in the TCRdb table, and some are missing; sequencing was by immunoSEQ multiplex PCR. The top ten clones hold under 2.5% of a sample with about 110,000 clones, under 90% of them seen once. The source material was peripheral blood, sampled from a patient treated with radiotherapy plus ipilimumab. The V call is TRBV5-1, the J call TRBJ2-3; TRBD1 is a possible D gene (7 bases). The receptor's source is a human donor with non-small cell lung cancer that progressed on radiotherapy plus ipilimumab. Some clones in this sample may be carry-over from other donors' samples. The CDR3 DNA follows: TGCGCCAGCAGCAACGGAGGGGGCAGAGATACGCAGTATTTT. Amino acids: CASSNGGGRDTQYF. Complete variable domain (other parts from reference TRBV5-1 and TRBJ2-3): KAGVTQTPRYLIKTRGQQVTLSCSPISGHRSVSWYQQTPGQGLQFLFEYFSETQRNKGNFPGRFSGRQFSNSRSEMNVSTLELGDSALYLCASSNGGGRDTQYFGPGTRLTVL.